This entry is about one TCR beta chain. What it binds is unknown. The data were taken from a study of CXCR3-negative and CXCR3-positive naive CD8 T cells. This CDR3 contains 13 residues. Germline V gene sequence: CDR1 SEHNR, CDR2 FQNEAQ (reference sequence). UMI labels and 5' RACE were used to prepare the TRB cDNA libraries. TCRdb re-called the 5' RACE reads; every CDR3 protein appears as one record, without DNA. The sample has under 85,000 distinct CDR3 sequences. Broader study findings: Similar TRBV-TRBJ usage characterized naive CXCR3-negative and CXCR3-positive cells; memory cells differed.

The TCR sequence derives from a human donor in good health. Some clones in this sample may be carry-over from other donors' samples. The chain couples TRBV7-9 to TRBJ2-2. Sample: naive CXCR3- CD8+ T cells from blood. Subset here: CD45RO-CCR7+CD27+CD95- naive CD8+ T cells lacking CXCR3 (TNR3-). CDR3 amino acids: CASSQPLPGELFF.